The present T cell receptor beta chain was sequenced within a study of T cell changes during pregnancy in multiple sclerosis. Method: immunoSEQ multiplex PCR; TCRdb's copy keeps in-frame clones and lacks some. The repertoire includes 40,000 or so clones, 89% of them detected once, and 1.2% sits in the top ten. The junction had 6 bases not matched to a gene; V was cut back by 5 bases and J by 4 bases. Germline loops: CDR1 SNHLY, CDR2 FYNNEI. There are 14 residues in the CDR3. The TCR originated in a female donor with multiple sclerosis, enrolled in a pregnancy study. Sequenced material: CD4+ T cells from peripheral blood mononuclear cells, taken in the first trimester of pregnancy. This chain joins TRBV2 and TRBJ2-7; the match to TRBD1 covers 9 bases. CDR3 in DNA: TGTGCCAGCAGTCGGCCCGACAGGGGGTACGAGCAGTACTTC. Amino acids: CASSRPDRGYEQYF.